This entry describes one TCR beta chain. Its antigen remains unidentified. The record originates from a study of CD8+CD57+ T cells in acquired aplastic anemia. The overall study: The DNA of sorted CD4+ and CD8+ cells averaged approximately 3.2 ug. In CD4+ cells, healthy donors produced an average of about 11 million reads.

Study results and limitations: Statistical testing detected no significant gap in CD8+ Simpson's diversity between patients and controls. Shared by patients and controls, 25 to 30 CD8+ CDR3s were abundant in patients.

With 6 bases removed from V and 1 base from J, the gap between germline ends came to 19 bases. CDR3 size: 16 residues. The germline V gene has CDR1 SGHRS and CDR2 YFSETQ. TCR beta VDJ and CDR3 profiles were obtained from a genomic DNA template. Each CDR3 protein is one row after TCRdb ran MiXCR on the reads. This sample yields 400,000 to 500,000 distinct CDR3 sequences, of which approximately 70% are seen a single time; under 5% belongs to the top ten. The sample was sorted CD4+, CD8+, or CD8+CD57+ T cells (not recorded which) from PBMCs. The rearrangement links TRBV5-1 to TRBJ1-1; D gene ambiguous. This clonotype originated in a human donor in good health, serving as a control. CDR3 in DNA: TGCGCCAGCAACCCTGTTGGAGGCACTGAGAACACTGAAGCTTTCTTT. Translating gives CASNPVGGTENTEAFF.